The rows below give T cell receptor beta chains drawn from one sample of a study of esophageal squamous cell carcinoma under preoperative chemotherapy. TCRdb fed the PCR reads into MiXCR, producing one record per CDR3 protein. This sample carries about 30,000 distinct CDR3 sequences, less than 55% of them seen once, and the ten largest clones take about an eighth. The sample was acquired from a patient given preoperative chemotherapy. The source is a human donor with esophageal squamous cell carcinoma. The donor label of this sample is uncertain. Both conserved end residues are part of each CDR3. A D gene is named only where the DNA matches it firmly. Clone size is not always given. Where it is, it says once, few, many or a class for expanded clones.

j_call	v_call	d_call	clone_size	cdr3_aa	cdr3_nt
TRBJ2-3	TRBV10-3	NA	few	CAAESTDTQYF	TGTGCCGCTGAATCCACAGATACGCAGTATTTT
TRBJ2-3	TRBV7-4	NA	NA	CASSRKTANTGTQYF	TGTGCCAGCAGCCGGAAGACAGCGAACACCGGTACGCAGTATTTT
TRBJ2-7	TRBV7-6	NA	NA	CAGGRDGTDPDTQYF	TGTGCCGGGGGCCGGGACGGCACTGACCCAGATACGCAGTACTTC
TRBJ2-1	TRBV6-1	NA	NA	CASMEAGRYNEQFF	TGTGCCAGCATGGAGGCGGGAAGGTACAATGAGCAGTTCTTC
TRBJ2-1	TRBV6-2/TRBV6-3	TRBD1	NA	CASSLASSGTGVDEQFF	TGTGCCAGCAGTTTAGCCTCATCCGGGACAGGGGTCGATGAGCAGTTCTTC
TRBJ2-4	TRBV6-1	NA	NA	CASMGQGGIQYF	TGTGCCAGCATGGGCCAGGGCGGCATTCAGTACTTC
TRBJ2-1	TRBV11-3	TRBD2	NA	CVSSLGTSGVYNEQFF	TGTGTCAGCAGCTTAGGGACTAGCGGGGTATACAATGAGCAGTTCTTC
TRBJ2-1	TRBV4-2	TRBD2	NA	CASSQGTSGADEQFF	TGTGCCAGCAGTCAAGGGACTAGCGGTGCAGATGAGCAGTTCTTC
TRBJ2-7	TRBV12-3/TRBV12-4	TRBD2	few	CASSLGGGYEQYF	TGTGCCAGCAGTTTAGGCGGGGGTTACGAGCAGTACTTC
TRBJ2-1	TRBV12-3/TRBV12-4	TRBD2	NA	CASSLEASGSRNELFF	TGTGCCAGCAGTTTAGAGGCTAGCGGGAGCAGGAATGAGCTGTTCTTC
TRBJ2-2	TRBV5-5	NA	many	CASKLSSGSGELFF	TGTGCCAGCAAGCTTAGTAGCGGAAGCGGGGAGCTGTTTTTT
TRBJ2-5	TRBV25-1	NA	many	CASSSGTRQETQYF	TGTGCCAGCAGTTCCGGGACCCGGCAAGAGACCCAGTACTTC
TRBJ2-7	TRBV7-2	NA	few	CASSLVGRNEQYF	TGTGCCAGCAGCTTAGTGGGGCGAAACGAGCAGTACTTC
TRBJ2-5	TRBV7-2	TRBD2	few	CASSLWREGRGETQYF	TGTGCCAGCAGCTTATGGCGGGAGGGCAGGGGGGAGACCCAGTACTTC
TRBJ2-1	TRBV9	NA	NA	CASRGGSLNEQFF	TGTGCCAGCAGGGGAGGTTCACTGAATGAGCAGTTCTTC
TRBJ2-3	TRBV20-1	NA	NA	CSARQDTTDTQYF	TGCAGTGCTAGACAGGATACCACAGATACGCAGTATTTT
TRBJ2-3	TRBV11-3	NA	NA	CASSPSAGEQYF	TGTGCCAGCAGCCCGAGCGCCGGTGAGCAGTATTTT
TRBJ2-3	TRBV18	NA	few	CASSPVRTDTQYF	TGTGCCAGCTCACCAGTTAGGACAGATACGCAGTATTTT
TRBJ2-1	TRBV6-6	TRBD2	medium-sized	CASSYSAGDYNEQFF	TGTGCCAGCAGTTACTCGGCGGGAGACTACAATGAGCAGTTCTTC
TRBJ2-3	TRBV7-2	NA	NA	CASSVLGRRGKNMQYF	TGTGCCAGCAGCGTCTTGGGGCGACGGGGCAAAAACATGCAGTATTTT
TRBJ2-2	TRBV6-1	NA	NA	CASSPKGVNTGALFF	TGTGCCAGCAGTCCAAAGGGGGTGAACACCGGGGCGCTGTTTTTT
TRBJ2-1	TRBV7-6	TRBD1	NA	CASSPTGDLVKETQFF	TGTGCCAGCAGTCCTACAGGGGACCTGGTAAAAGAGACCCAGTTCTTC
TRBJ1-2	TRBV6-1	NA	few	CASSRGSDTGYTF	TGTGCCAGCAGTCGGGGGAGCGACACAGGCTACACCTTC
TRBJ2-1	TRBV7-6	NA	NA	CASSQSRLGDKQFF	TGTGCCAGCAGCCAGTCTAGGCTTGGAGATAAGCAGTTCTTC
TRBJ2-7	TRBV19	TRBD1	NA	CASTPGQGYEQYF	TGTGCCAGTACCCCGGGACAGGGCTACGAGCAGTACTTC
TRBJ2-6	TRBV11-3	NA	NA	CASSLVGAPGLTNRRSGANVLTF	TGTGCCAGCAGCTTAGTAGGGGCTCCCGGGCTCACTAACCGGCGGTCTGGGGCCAACGTCCTGACTTTC
TRBJ1-1	TRBV12-3/TRBV12-4	NA	many	CASSPRRALTEAFF	TGTGCCAGCAGCCCCCGTCGGGCCCTCACTGAAGCTTTCTTT
TRBJ2-4	TRBV5-5	NA	NA	CASSLSTTLAKNIQYF	TGTGCCAGCAGCTTGTCTACAACGCTGGCCAAAAACATTCAGTACTTC
TRBJ2-2	TRBV7-9	NA	NA	CAISGPQAVNTGEQFF	TGTGCCATCAGCGGACCCCAGGCTGTCAACACCGGGGAGCAGTTTTTT
TRBJ2-3	TRBV7-2	NA	NA	CAGTWQCAKDTQYF	TGTGCCGGCACGTGGCAGTGCGCCAAAGATACGCAGTACTTT
TRBJ2-7	TRBV7-2	NA	NA	CASSFGSEQYF	TGTGCCAGCAGCTTTGGGTCCGAGCAGTACTTC
TRBJ2-3	TRBV7-2	TRBD2	NA	CASSLATSVDTQYF	TGTGCCAGCAGCTTAGCCACTAGCGTAGATACGCAGTATTTT
TRBJ2-2	TRBV7-2	TRBD1	NA	CASRDRVNTGELFF	TGTGCCAGCAGGGACAGGGTAAACACCGGGGAGCTGTTTTTT
TRBJ2-4	TRBV12-3/TRBV12-4	NA	NA	CVSSLGGGLIRRF	TGTGTCAGCAGTTTAGGTGGGGGACTCATCAGGCGCTTC
TRBJ2-2	TRBV7-2	TRBD1	medium-sized	CASSFGTGNTGELFF	TGTGCCAGCAGCTTTGGGACAGGGAACACCGGGGAGCTGTTTTTT